This T cell receptor (beta chain) was recorded in a study of shared clonotypes between healthy human individuals. The wider study: Per donor, CD8 memory used one plate, CD8 naive used two, CD4 memory used three and CD4 naive used three.

V was clipped by 8 bases and J by 9 bases, with 17 bases between them. The CDR3 loop spans 13 amino acids. Germline CDR1 and CDR2: SNHLY and FYNNEI. This clone has only a few counts. The assay was immunoSEQ multiplex PCR, and TCRdb's table has in-frame clones only and misses some. This table has under 850,000 clones, about two thirds appearing once. The sequence derives from a woman aged 30 to 39 in good health. The rearrangement links TRBV2 to TRBJ2-1; D tentatively reads TRBD1 or TRBD2 (5 bases each). Sequencing used memory CD4+ T cells sorted from blood. As to subset: CD45RA-negative fraction. CDR3 sequence: CASGTPIVSEQFF. In DNA form, the CDR3 reads TGTGCCAGCGGGACCCCTATTGTGAGTGAGCAGTTCTTC.